This T cell receptor (beta chain) was found in a study of T-cell reconstitution after alpha-beta-depleted transplantation in children. On this clonotype itself: Its antigen remains unknown.

The CDR3 has 14 amino acids. Looked up from germline, CDR1 is SGHTA and CDR2 is FQGTGA. Between the trimmed V and J ends, which lost 5 bases and 7 bases, there was a span of 12 bases. Points from the study as a whole: Hyperexpanded clones declined; after one year, newly produced T cells mostly supplied diversity.

Construction of the TCRbeta library involved unique molecular identifiers. TCRdb ran MiXCR on the PCR reads and lists one entry per CDR3 protein. Among about 110,000 distinct CDR3 sequences listed, about 6.5% were seen once. The chain is built from TRBV7-3 and TRBJ1-6; the D is unclear. This TCR came from a male patient under 10 years old who had a stem cell transplant for acute lymphoblastic leukemia, so the T cells may come from the graft donor. The sample was PBMCs, mostly from graft donor cells, taken 360 days after TCRalphabeta/CD19-depleted stem cell transplant. CDR3 in DNA: TGTGCCAGCAGCCACGGAGGTGGAAATTCACCCCTCCACTTT. This translates into CASSHGGGNSPLHF.